This TCR beta chain was sequenced in a study of blood T cells in healthy people across ages (dated by TCRdb to the mid-2010s). For the wider study: In model experiments, roughly one uniquely barcoded TCR beta cDNA molecule per two T cells was captured by template switching. The study measured age-related changes in TCR beta repertoire diversity using deep sequencing normalized with unique cDNA molecular identifiers. Two additional independent replicas of 1 million unique cDNA reads from the same blood draw were analyzed for two donors (one aged 18 to 30 and one aged 80 or older). The donors were divided into four age groups: young (average around 16 years), middle-aged (around 37), aged (roughly 66) and long-lived (about 80). To avoid experimental bias, donors of different ages were spread randomly across the sequencing lanes. Study-wide findings and limitations: Compared with the aged group, more naive CD4+ T cells, fewer expanded clones and increased TCR diversity were shown by the long-lived group, suggesting age selection. Because donor CMV infection status was unknown, age-related changes in expanded clonotypes were potentially confounded. The percentage of naive T cells measured by flow cytometry correlated strongly with observed TCR beta diversity. Estimates of total diversity based on one million sequenced T cells were regarded as lower bounds and as underestimates. Conclusive comparison of naive and antigen-experienced compartments was prevented by the profiling of bulk unsorted PBMCs. As age increased, observed TCR beta diversity per million T cells dropped in a roughly linear way, and a significant reduction was already evident by age approximately 40.

Taken from the germline V gene (reference sequence), the CDR1 and CDR2 loops are DFQATT and SNEGSKA. Including cysteine and phenylalanine, the CDR3 has 13 amino acids. Only the CDR3 region is kept as DNA, spanning 39 bases read in frame from base 1. The library was produced with 5' RACE. The sequencer was an Illumina HiSeq 2500. A second PCR of about 7 to 12 cycles was run with a J-beta primer mix and a sample-barcoded 5' primer. A unique molecular identifier was introduced onto each TCR beta cDNA molecule by a template-switch 5' adaptor carrying 12 random nucleotides. At least 2.5 million CDR3-containing paired-end reads were obtained from each sample. The Mint cDNA synthesis kit, primed by a TRBC-specific oligonucleotide, was used to synthesize first-strand cDNA from all RNA. All cDNA was treated with uracil-DNA glycosylase and then went through a first 18-cycle PCR with the universal primers M1SS and BC2_uni_R. The authors' pipeline ran thus. Each sample was normalized by randomly selecting 1 million high-quality reads, each carrying a distinct molecular identifier. Instead of being binned into consensus sequences, reads with shared molecular identifiers were discarded. MiTCR, run with a Q25 quality threshold and the strictest error-elimination algorithm, handled CDR3 identification, clonotype clustering and error correction. Lower-bound total TCR beta diversity was estimated with a nonparametric unseen species model using Euler transformation. The public reads were quality trimmed at Q25 with fastp and then assembled into clones with MiXCR by TCRdb, keeping productive beta chains. Entries that share a CDR3 protein sequence are merged under the most common genes and DNA. These V and J calls originate from TCRdb's pipeline instead of the authors' own analysis. The sample includes 550,000 to 600,000 distinct CDR3 sequences, with 25% to 30% observed a single time. Roughly 18% of the sample rests with the top ten.

Systemically healthy Caucasian individuals from Russia, around 38 in total and aged roughly 6 to 90 years, were included as donors. Each donor gave about 11 milliliters of peripheral blood, drawn into EDTA-treated Vacutainer tubes. PBMCs were isolated by Ficoll-Paque density-gradient centrifugation, with at least 6 million obtained per sample. Total RNA was extracted from PBMCs with Trizol reagent, with at least 5 micrograms obtained per sample. For every donor, an aliquot of PBMCs went through flow cytometry to measure the percentages of naive CD45RAhigh/CD27high T cells. About this clonotype: Its antigen specificity is not known. Base qualities were left out, and no much larger clone turns up one base away.

In this chain, TRBV20-1 is recombined with TRBJ2-5, with the D gene not clear enough to name. The end of the DNA aligns better with TRBJ2-7, so the J call may be wrong. The clonotype originates from a woman aged 65 to 85 in good health. The sequenced sample consisted of blood. The DNA is TGCAGTGCTAGTGTTCAGGACGCCTACGAGCAGTACTTC. It specifies CSASVQDAYEQYF.